A selection of T cell receptor beta chains follows, all from one sample in a study of cytomegalovirus exposure and HLA in healthy donors. The protocol was immunoSEQ multiplex PCR, while the TCRdb copy is restricted to in-frame clones and leaves out a portion. The sample consists of approximately 220,000 clones, about 83% of them appearing once. The sequencing sample was made of PBMCs. These receptor sequences come from a middle-aged man in good health and CMV-seronegative. Both conserved end residues are part of each CDR3. D genes are given only for firm matches. Size is omitted from some rows. Given values are once, few, many or a class for expanded clones.

>TRBV7-8|.|TRBJ2-1|.
CASGDWGRYNEQFF
TGTGCCAGCGGTGATTGGGGGAGGTACAATGAGCAGTTCTTC
>TRBV30|.|TRBJ1-5|TRBD1
CAWGPGQGVSNQPQHF
TGTGCCTGGGGCCCGGGACAGGGTGTTAGCAATCAGCCCCAGCATTTT
>TRBV7-9|once|TRBJ1-2|.
CASSLNGGLRYGYTF
TGTGCCAGCAGCTTAAATGGGGGACTTCGCTATGGCTACACCTTC
>TRBV5-1|.|TRBJ1-1|TRBD1
CASSVGQLMNTEAFF
TGCGCCAGCAGCGTGGGACAGCTCATGAACACTGAAGCTTTCTTT
>TRBV6-5|.|TRBJ1-2|.
CASSEWTGYGYTF
TGTGCCAGCAGTGAATGGACTGGGTATGGCTACACCTTC
>TRBV19|.|TRBJ1-2|TRBD1
CASSPDRGNGYTF
TGTGCCAGTAGCCCGGACAGGGGTAATGGCTACACCTTC
>TRBV7-9|.|TRBJ2-6|TRBD1
CAIRGSGANVLTF
TGTGCGATCAGGGGGTCTGGGGCCAACGTCCTGACTTTC
>TRBV5-1|.|TRBJ2-1|.
CASSLGVNNEQFF
TGCGCCAGCAGCTTGGGAGTGAATAATGAGCAGTTCTTC
>TRBV6-4|few|TRBJ2-3|TRBD2
CASSDIAGGTDTQYF
TGTGCCAGCAGTGACATAGCGGGGGGCACAGATACGCAGTATTTT
>TRBV7-2|.|TRBJ2-1|TRBD2
CASSLLGAGVVYEQFF
TGTGCCAGCAGCTTATTAGGGGCGGGAGTTGTTTATGAGCAGTTCTTC
>TRBV10-3|.|TRBJ1-6|TRBD1
CAISPGQGDSPLHF
TGTGCCATCAGTCCCGGACAGGGTGATTCCCCCCTCCACTTT
>TRBV7-9|.|TRBJ2-7|.
CASSSGTPSYEQYF
TGTGCCAGCAGCTCCGGGACTCCGTCCTACGAGCAGTACTTC
>TRBV7-2|.|TRBJ2-2|TRBD1
CASTLLDRAGTGELFF
TGTGCCAGCACTCTTCTGGACAGGGCAGGAACCGGGGAGCTGTTTTTT
>TRBV2|once|TRBJ2-7|TRBD2
CASNGLAGVKAEQYF
TGTGCCAGCAATGGACTAGCGGGAGTAAAAGCCGAGCAGTACTTC
>TRBV5-4|.|TRBJ2-3|TRBD1
CASSLVGTGSTDTQYF
TGTGCCAGCAGCTTGGTCGGGACAGGGAGCACAGATACGCAGTATTTT
>TRBV7-9|.|TRBJ2-7|TRBD2
CASSSSGTSGRIPSYEQYF
TGTGCCAGCAGCTCATCCGGGACTAGCGGGAGGATCCCCTCCTACGAGCAGTACTTC
>TRBV11-2|.|TRBJ2-7|.
CASSLGSFVSYEQYF
TGTGCCAGCAGCTTAGGAAGCTTCGTCTCCTACGAGCAGTACTTC
>TRBV5-5|.|TRBJ1-1|.
CASSPKQGQNTEAFF
TGTGCCAGCAGCCCCAAACAGGGACAGAACACTGAAGCTTTCTTT
>TRBV5-4|.|TRBJ1-4|.
CASRRRGTSSTNEKLFF
TGTGCCAGCAGACGAAGGGGCACCTCGTCAACTAATGAAAAACTGTTTTTT
>TRBV4-1|.|TRBJ2-3|TRBD2
CASSQDHLAGGPEGQYF
TGCGCCAGCAGCCAAGACCATCTAGCGGGAGGGCCCGAAGGGCAGTATTTT
>TRBV25-1|.|TRBJ2-3|TRBD1
CASSAGGSTDTQYF
TGTGCCAGCAGTGCAGGGGGCTCCACAGATACGCAGTATTTT
>TRBV4-1|.|TRBJ1-4|.
CASSRNVGRGTNEKLFF
TGCGCCAGCAGCCGGAATGTGGGGCGGGGAACTAATGAAAAACTGTTTTTT
>TRBV9|once|TRBJ2-3|TRBD2
CASSPRRGGGDTQYF
TGTGCCAGCAGCCCCCGACGGGGGGGAGGGGATACGCAGTATTTT
>TRBV5-4|.|TRBJ2-1|TRBD1
CASSLDRGNEQFF
TGTGCCAGCAGCTTGGACAGGGGAAATGAGCAGTTCTTC
>TRBV11-3|.|TRBJ1-1|.
CASSFGGDTEAFF
TGTGCCAGCAGCTTCGGGGGGGACACTGAAGCTTTCTTT